Sequencing of this TCR beta chain was carried out in a study of cytomegalovirus exposure and HLA in healthy donors (dated by TCRdb to 2015 to 2018). For the wider study: An earlier analysis of some 600 of the donors reported approximately 260 Gb of sequence data and 95 million to 130 million unique TCR beta sequences obtained from about 179 million T cells. HLA typing included class I and class II loci at four-digit resolution. In the later analysis, no new phenotypic data were used to find candidate immune exposures; instead, reliance was placed on TCR beta sequences and their occurrence across donors. The number of donors typed differed by locus, with roughly 620-630 for A, B, C, DRB1 and DQB1, 522 for DQA1, 600 to 610 for DPA1, and around 430 for DPB1. All discovery cohort repertoires had been generated using a single sequencing platform. The study used immunosequencing to profile the T cell repertoires of 666 subjects and linked those repertoires to cytomegalovirus serostatus. High-throughput TCR immunosequencing, statistical association of individual TCRs with disease status, and machine learning were combined to predict cytomegalovirus infection status. Among several hundred genotyped donors of the cohort, an average of around 250,000 unique TCR beta nucleotide sequences was sequenced per donor, of which roughly 18% were non-productive. Several DR-DQ haplotypes were treated as single units for association and clustering because of strong linkage in the cohort. A later genetic analysis used genome-wide SNP genotypes for 398 of the 666 donors, treating that subset as a discovery cohort. About 280 gigabases of sequencing data and around 90 million unique TCR sequences made up an early release that covered approximately 700 HLA-typed donors. The study aimed to test whether cataloging public T cell receptors could reveal signatures of past pathogen exposure. Donor age, sex, ethnicity and CMV serostatus were compiled together with the repertoire data. In an earlier analysis of a few hundred of the donors, high-throughput TCR beta sequencing was used to judge whether each TCR beta V gene segment behaved as functional or pseudogenic. In a later analysis, previously published TCR beta repertoires from 670 or so donors were re-analyzed and high-resolution HLA genotyping was added so that TCR occurrence patterns could be studied. Along with the approximately 600-subject first cohort, a separate validation cohort of more than 90 different subjects was used. Of the roughly 410 genotyped donors, 81% were placed in the genetic ancestry cluster associated with self-reported Caucasian donors. What the study reported, not specific to this receptor: In a later analysis, the rate of TCR association differed among HLA loci, with DRB1 alleles having the most associated TCRs and HLA-C alleles having the fewest. It was suggested by the authors that the approach could potentially be generalized to other disease states and immunological phenotypes. Cytomegalovirus status was reported to be diagnosed by the classifier with high specificity and sensitivity in both the original and validation cohorts. Only TCR beta chains were sequenced in this cohort, and the absence of alpha or paired-chain data limited detectable features. Compared with equally common non-associated chains, HLA-associated TCR beta chains in a later analysis were more clonally expanded and had lower generation probabilities. Linkage disequilibrium might explain the correlated functional status among segregating V segments, but an unknown experimental factor could not be excluded. Assigning TCR associations to individual alleles was difficult when HLA alleles, especially DR and DQ, strongly co-occurred. A later genetic analysis associated a missense DCLRE1C variant with V-gene and J-gene trimming of TCR beta chains, and an independent cohort replicated the association. In vitro tests confirmed that a few of the cytomegalovirus-associated TCR beta chains recognize cytomegalovirus antigens. The study gave a list of 150 to 200 TCR beta chains associated with cytomegalovirus. A cluster of highly shared sequence variants was judged likely to represent a technical artifact of the sequencing pipeline. Because counts were too low, 15 to 20 rarely observed V segments, including chromosome 9 orphons, were excluded from the earlier analysis of some 540 of the donors. According to a later analysis, parvovirus B19, influenza, CMV and Epstein-Barr virus appeared linked to several top co-occurrence clusters. Because some donors lacked HLA typing at each locus, the association tests relied only on the typed subset. Broadly in line with IMGT annotations, most TCR beta V segments showed up in productive rearrangements about 87% or about 30% of the time in an earlier analysis of 587 of the donors. CMV serostatus was the only immune exposure information available for the cohort. Compared with the roughly 700-donor mean, donors in an Asian-associated ancestry cluster had fewer N-insertions in productive TCRs, according to a later genetic analysis. A later analysis found that most CMV-associated TCR beta chains appeared HLA-restricted, with HLA associations seemingly driven largely by CMV exposure. Sequencing depth was assumed to be roughly uniform across donors in the presence/absence analyses, though that assumption may not hold. Some IMGT-functional V segments, including TRBV6-2 and TRBV6-3, could not be distinguished by the 87-base-pair reads and were therefore excluded. At a false discovery rate of 0.05, a later analysis linked 16,000 or so TCR beta sequences to specific HLA alleles. A further reported finding was that TCR beta sequences accurately predicted the HLA-A and HLA-B alleles for most subjects in the first cohort. While some public TCRs were present in many individuals, most TCR sequences turned up only very rarely across donors.

The germline V end is reduced by 6 bases and the J end by 4 bases; junction bases left unmatched: 9. From the cysteine up to the phenylalanine, the CDR3 has a length of 14 residues. The entry retains the CDR3 DNA only, 42 bases that are in frame from base 1. CDR1 and CDR2 were assigned from the germline V gene as MDHEN and SYDVKM. The cohort consisted of 666 healthy bone marrow donors. Cohort members were all nominally healthy when sampled, although unrecorded immune exposures were likely present. The donor tested CMV seropositive, placing the donor among the approximately 290 seropositive members of the cohort. A peripheral blood sample was collected from each donor, and TCR beta sequencing was performed on peripheral blood mononuclear cells. The Qiagen DNeasy Blood Extraction Kit was used to extract genomic DNA from the blood cell samples. As concerns this clone: Its cognate antigen has yet to be identified. No quality values exist for individual bases; no much larger clone is one base distant.

Preparation of the library involved the immunoSEQ multiplex PCR assay. A mixture of 60 forward primers for TCR Vbeta segments and 13 reverse primers for TCR Jbeta segments was used in the multiplex PCR. A multiplex PCR assay on genomic DNA amplified the CDR3 region of rearranged TCR beta genes. Amplified TCR beta libraries were sequenced as 87-base-pair reads on the Illumina HiSeq System. As for the original processing: A later analysis tallied around 87 million unique TCR beta chains across the 700 or so repertoires, and approximately 12 million of those chains were shared by two or more donors. Raw reads were error-corrected and collapsed into unique sequences with a nearest-neighbor algorithm that merged closely related sequences to remove PCR and sequencing errors. To assign V, D and J gene segments, CDR3 sequences were aligned to IMGT reference sequences. For a sequence to be retained, a match of at least six nucleotides to both a V gene segment and a J gene segment was required. Rearrangements were classified as productive when the CDR3 lacked stop codons and remained in frame with V and J, and all other rearrangements were classified as non-productive. CDR3 was defined by IMGT convention, running from the second conserved V-encoded cysteine to the conserved J-encoded phenylalanine. The earlier analysis of some 540 of the donors excluded any sequence lacking an unambiguous match to a single V gene segment. An earlier analysis of 550 to 650 of the donors classified V segments as functional when productive rearrangements were above 56.7% and as segregating when the standard deviation between donors was above 5%. A statistical classification framework was developed to diagnose cytomegalovirus status using the catalog of TCR beta chain sequences. In a later analysis, TCR nucleotide sequences were compared against IMGT/GENE-DB human TR gene sequences so that V and J genes could be assigned. Using the TCRdist pipeline, a later analysis assigned CDR3 sequences along with most-parsimonious VDJ recombination scenarios. A later analysis defined each TCR beta chain by its CDR3 amino acid sequence plus V-gene family, and excluded reads lacking a unique V-gene family. As a way to deal with suspected cross-contamination and a sequencing artifact, a later analysis dropped more than 500 nucleotide sequences that were highly shared and had low generation probability. In a later analysis, a clonal expansion index for each public chain was calculated from normalized within-repertoire ranks of inferred template counts. A later analysis computed generation probabilities with a VDJ recombination model fitted to out-of-frame rearrangements, and checked the results against IGoR. Hypergeometric tests were used in a later analysis to score TCR-TCR, TCR-HLA and TCR-CMV co-occurrence, with a repertoire-size bias correction applied to the TCR pairs. False discovery rates were estimated in a later analysis by permuting HLA or CMV assignments 20 times. In a later analysis, co-occurring TCRs were grouped using DBSCAN, with TCRdist sequence similarity added in when clustering inside HLA-allele-positive subsets. Repertoires with fewer than 30,000 or more than 120,000 public chains were left out of co-occurrence clustering, as were about 5 repertoires with anomalous nucleotide sharing. What TCRdb holds here is the immuneACCESS table cut down to in-frame rearrangements. Part of the clones is not present; checked against another copy, under half of the missing clones reflect an unresolved V gene, and the others are unexplained. The V and J calls and the clone size are those of that table, but D and trimming were determined from the DNA. The sample has some 150,000 clones on record, around 70% of them singletons. The leading ten clones occupy roughly 1.9% of the sample.

Sequencing was carried out using PBMCs. This clonotype originated in a woman aged 55-70 years in good health and CMV-seropositive. The rearrangement joined TRBV28 to TRBJ2-7, and 7 bases in between align with TRBD2. The nucleotide sequence reads TGTGCCAGCAGCGTCCACTCGCGGGAGTACGAGCAGTACTTC. The resulting protein is CASSVHSREYEQYF.